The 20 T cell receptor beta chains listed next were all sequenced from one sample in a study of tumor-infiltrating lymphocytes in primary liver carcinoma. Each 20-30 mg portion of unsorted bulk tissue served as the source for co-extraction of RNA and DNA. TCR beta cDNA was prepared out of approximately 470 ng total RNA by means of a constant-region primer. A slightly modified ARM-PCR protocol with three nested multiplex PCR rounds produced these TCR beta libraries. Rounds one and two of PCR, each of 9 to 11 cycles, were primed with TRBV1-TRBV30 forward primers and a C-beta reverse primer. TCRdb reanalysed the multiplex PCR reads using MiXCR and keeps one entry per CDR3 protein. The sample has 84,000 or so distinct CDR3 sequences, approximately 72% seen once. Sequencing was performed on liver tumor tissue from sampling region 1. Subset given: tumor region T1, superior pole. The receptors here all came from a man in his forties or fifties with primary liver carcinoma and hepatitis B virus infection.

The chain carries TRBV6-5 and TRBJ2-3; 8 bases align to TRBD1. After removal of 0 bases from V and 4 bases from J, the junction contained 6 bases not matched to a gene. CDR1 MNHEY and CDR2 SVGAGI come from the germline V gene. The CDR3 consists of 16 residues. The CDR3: CASSYSVQGASDTQYF. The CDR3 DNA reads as TGTGCCAGCAGTTACTCGGTGCAGGGGGCCTCAGATACGCAGTATTTT.

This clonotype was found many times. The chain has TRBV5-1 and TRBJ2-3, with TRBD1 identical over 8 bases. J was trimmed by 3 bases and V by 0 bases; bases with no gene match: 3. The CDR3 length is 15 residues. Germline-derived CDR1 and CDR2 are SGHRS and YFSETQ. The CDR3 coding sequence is TGCGCCAGCAGCTTGGCGACAGGGGAAACAGATACGCAGTATTTT. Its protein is CASSLATGETDTQYF.

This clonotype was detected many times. The CDR3 loop reads CASSFSSESNEQFF. The CDR3 coding sequence is TGTGCCAGCAGTTTCTCTAGCGAGAGCAATGAGCAGTTCTTC. The chain combines TRBV28 with TRBJ2-1, with D perhaps matching TRBD2 (6 bases). Germline assignment: CDR1 MDHEN and CDR2 SYDVKM. V lost 3 bases and J lost 6, with 12 bases in between. This CDR3 spans 14 amino acids.

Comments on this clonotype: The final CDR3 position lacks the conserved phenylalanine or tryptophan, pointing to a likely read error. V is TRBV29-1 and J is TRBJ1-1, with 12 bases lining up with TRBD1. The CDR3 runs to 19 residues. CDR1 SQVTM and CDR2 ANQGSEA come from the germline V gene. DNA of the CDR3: TGCATCGTTGAAGCTCACCGGGACAGGGGGCCTCGACTGAACACCGAAGCTTTCCTT. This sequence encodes CIVEAHRDRGPRLNTEAFL.

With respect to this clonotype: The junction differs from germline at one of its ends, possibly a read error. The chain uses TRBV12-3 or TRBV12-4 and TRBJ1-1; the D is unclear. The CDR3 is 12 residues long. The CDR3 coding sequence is TGTGCCATCAGTCGAGCGAACACTGAAGCTTTCTTC. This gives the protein CAISRANTEAFF.

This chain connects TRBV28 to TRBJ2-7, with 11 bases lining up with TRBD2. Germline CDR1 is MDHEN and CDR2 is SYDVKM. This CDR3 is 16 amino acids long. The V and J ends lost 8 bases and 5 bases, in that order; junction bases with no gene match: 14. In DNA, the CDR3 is TGTGCCAGCTGTCCCATAGCGGGAGGGCCGGAGAACGAGCAGTACTTC. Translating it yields CASCPIAGGPENEQYF.

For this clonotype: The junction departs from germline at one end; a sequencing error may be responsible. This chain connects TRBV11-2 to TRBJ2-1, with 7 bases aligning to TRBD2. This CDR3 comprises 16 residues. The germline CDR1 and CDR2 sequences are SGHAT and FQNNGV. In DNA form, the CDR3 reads TGTGGCAGCAACTTGGATATCAGACTAGCCATGGCTGAGCAGTTCTTC. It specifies CGSNLDIRLAMAEQFF.

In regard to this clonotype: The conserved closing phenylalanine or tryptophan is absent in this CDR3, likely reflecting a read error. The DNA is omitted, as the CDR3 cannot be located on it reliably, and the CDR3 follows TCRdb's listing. The CDR3 sequence is CASSDWVFYEQCS. The genes are TRBV6-1 and TRBJ2-7. The CDR3 has 13 amino acids, counting both end residues. CDR1 is MNHNS, CDR2 SASEGT, per germline.

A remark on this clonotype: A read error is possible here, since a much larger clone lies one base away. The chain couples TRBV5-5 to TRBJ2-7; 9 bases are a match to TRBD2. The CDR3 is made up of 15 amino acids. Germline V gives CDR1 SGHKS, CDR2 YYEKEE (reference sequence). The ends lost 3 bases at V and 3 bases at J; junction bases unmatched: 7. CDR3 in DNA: TGTGCCAGCAGCTGGGCTCTAGCGGGATACTACGAGCAGTACTTC. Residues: CASSWALAGYYEQYF.

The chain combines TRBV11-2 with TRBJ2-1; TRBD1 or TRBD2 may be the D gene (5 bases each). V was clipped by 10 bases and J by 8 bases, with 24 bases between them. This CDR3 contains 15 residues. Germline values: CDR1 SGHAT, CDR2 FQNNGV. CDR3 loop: CAKLLGDLRGHEQFF. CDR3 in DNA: TGTGCCAAACTACTAGGGGACCTCCGGGGACATGAGCAGTTCTTC.

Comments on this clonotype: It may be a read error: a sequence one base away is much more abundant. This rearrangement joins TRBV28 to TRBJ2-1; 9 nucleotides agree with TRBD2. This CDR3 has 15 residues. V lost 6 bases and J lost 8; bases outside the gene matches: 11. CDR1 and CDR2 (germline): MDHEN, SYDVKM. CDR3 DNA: TGTGCCAGCAGGACCCCTAGCGGGACGTGGGATGAGCAGTTCTTC. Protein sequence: CASRTPSGTWDEQFF.

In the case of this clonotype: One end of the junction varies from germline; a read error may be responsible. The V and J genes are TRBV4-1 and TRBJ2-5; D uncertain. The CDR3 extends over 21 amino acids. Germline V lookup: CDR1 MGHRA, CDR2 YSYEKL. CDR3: CASGQDPPRNSLTSNRETQYF. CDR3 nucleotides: TGCGCCAGCGGCCAGGACCCCCCGCGAAATAGTCTCACCTCCAACCGGGAGACCCAGTACTTC.

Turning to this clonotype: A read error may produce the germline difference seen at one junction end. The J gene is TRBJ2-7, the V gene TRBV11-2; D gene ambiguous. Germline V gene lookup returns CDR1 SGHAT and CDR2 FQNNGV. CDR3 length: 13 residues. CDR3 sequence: CTSSPTWGYEQYF. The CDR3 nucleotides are TGTACCAGCAGCCCCACATGGGGATACGAGCAGTACTTC.

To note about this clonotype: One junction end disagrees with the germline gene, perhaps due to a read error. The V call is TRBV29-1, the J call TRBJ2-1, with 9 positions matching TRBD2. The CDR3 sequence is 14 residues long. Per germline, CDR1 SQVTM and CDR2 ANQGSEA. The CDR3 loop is CIVDGSSGMDEQFF. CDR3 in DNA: TGCATCGTTGATGGGTCTAGCGGGATGGATGAGCAATTCTTC.

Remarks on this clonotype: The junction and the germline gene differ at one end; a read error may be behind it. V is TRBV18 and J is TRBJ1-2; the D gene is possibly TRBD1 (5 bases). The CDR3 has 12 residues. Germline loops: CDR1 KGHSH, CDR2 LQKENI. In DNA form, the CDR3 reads TGTGTCAGCTCACCATCAGGGCCTGGCTACACCTTC. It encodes CVSSPSGPGYTF.

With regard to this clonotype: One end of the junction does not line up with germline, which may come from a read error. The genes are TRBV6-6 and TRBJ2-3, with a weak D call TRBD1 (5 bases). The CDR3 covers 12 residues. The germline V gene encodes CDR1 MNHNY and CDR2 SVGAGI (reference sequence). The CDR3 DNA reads TGCGCCAGCAGTACGAACAGGCCGACGCAGTATTTT. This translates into CASSTNRPTQYF.

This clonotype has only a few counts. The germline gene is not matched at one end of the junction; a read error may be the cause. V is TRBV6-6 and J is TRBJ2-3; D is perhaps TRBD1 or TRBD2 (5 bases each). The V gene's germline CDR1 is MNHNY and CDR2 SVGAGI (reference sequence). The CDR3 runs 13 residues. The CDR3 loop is CASSPRGTDTRYF. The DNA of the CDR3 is TGTGCCAGCAGCCCTCGGGGCACAGATACGCGGTATTTT.

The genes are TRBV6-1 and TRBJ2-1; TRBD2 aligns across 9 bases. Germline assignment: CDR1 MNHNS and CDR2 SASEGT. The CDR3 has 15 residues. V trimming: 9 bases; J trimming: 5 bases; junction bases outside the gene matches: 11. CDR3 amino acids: CARSKWGLADNEQFF. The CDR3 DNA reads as TGTGCCAGGAGCAAATGGGGACTAGCTGACAATGAGCAGTTCTTC.

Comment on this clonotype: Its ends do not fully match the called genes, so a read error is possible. CDR3 bases: TGCAGTGCTACGCGACAGGGCGGAATGAACACTGAAGCTCTCTTT. Amino acids: CSATRQGGMNTEALF. The rearrangement links TRBV20-1 to TRBJ1-1; TRBD1 aligns across 7 bases. Germline V gene lookup returns CDR1 DFQATT and CDR2 SNEGSKA (reference sequence). The CDR3 loop spans 15 amino acids.

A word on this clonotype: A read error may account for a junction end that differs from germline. The CDR3: CCVGGSGRNTIYF. DNA of the CDR3: TGCTGCGTGGGGGGCAGCGGTCGGAACACCATATATTTT. The chain combines TRBV29-1 with TRBJ1-3; TRBD1 might be the D (6 bases). The CDR3 sequence is 13 residues long. In germline, CDR1 is SQVTM, CDR2 ANQGSEA.